The rows below give T cell receptor beta chains drawn from one sample of a study of T cell responses to AZD1222 COVID-19 vaccine. Measured with immunoSEQ multiplex PCR; TCRdb has only the in-frame clones, and not every one. The table records around 150,000 clones, about 91% of them present only once. This specimen was peripheral blood, taken 28 days after the second AZD1222 dose. The receptors shown here come from an adult who received the AZD1222 COVID-19 vaccine. CDR3s include the opening cysteine and the closing phenylalanine or tryptophan. Each record gives: clone size, D gene, J gene, V gene, CDR3 DNA, CDR3 protein. The D gene is left open where the match is weak. Where a row states a size, it is once, few, many or the class of an expanded clone; other rows omit it.

- | - | TRBJ1-1 | TRBV7-9 | TGTGCCAGCATCCCAGGGAGGATTCAGAACACTGAAGCTTTCTTT | CASIPGRIQNTEAFF
- | - | TRBJ1-1 | TRBV11-3 | TGTGCCAGCAGCCCTTGGGATGGTGGCCAGAACACTGAAGCTTTCTTT | CASSPWDGGQNTEAFF
- | TRBD1 | TRBJ2-2 | TRBV28 | TGTGCCAGCAGTACCCACAGGGGTAAGGTGACCGGGGAGCTGTTTTTT | CASSTHRGKVTGELFF
- | TRBD1 | TRBJ1-2 | TRBV5-4 | TGTGCCAGCAGCTTCACAGGGGGCGACTATGGCTACACCTTC | CASSFTGGDYGYTF
- | - | TRBJ2-7 | TRBV6-2/TRBV6-3 | TGTGCCAGCAGTTACTCGATTGTCCGGCTATATCACGAGCAGTACTTC | CASSYSIVRLYHEQYF
- | - | TRBJ2-7 | TRBV27 | TGTGCCAGCAGTGCGACAGGACTGCAGTACTTC | CASSATGLQYF
- | TRBD1 | TRBJ2-2 | TRBV4-3 | TGCGCCAGCAGCCAAGACAGGGGGATCGCCGGGGAGCTGTTTTTT | CASSQDRGIAGELFF
once | - | TRBJ1-2 | TRBV2 | TGTGCCAGCAGTGATTATGGAGGTGGGGGCTACACCTTC | CASSDYGGGGYTF
- | - | TRBJ1-2 | TRBV3-1/TRBV3-2 | TGTGCCAGCAGCCTCGTGGACTATGGCTACACCTTC | CASSLVDYGYTF
- | - | TRBJ1-6 | TRBV11-2 | TGTGCCAGCAGCGGACGACTTACTTGGGGGCTTAATTCACCCCTCCACTTT | CASSGRLTWGLNSPLHF
- | - | TRBJ2-7 | TRBV11-2 | TGTGCCAGCAGCTCCACAGGGAACCCTGATTTTGTGAAGCAGTACTTC | CASSSTGNPDFVKQYF
- | - | TRBJ1-6 | TRBV3-1/TRBV3-2 | TGTGCCAGCAGCCAGAGAATACAGGGCGGCTCACCCCTCCACTTT | CASSQRIQGGSPLHF
- | TRBD1 | TRBJ1-1 | TRBV2 | TGTGCCAGCAGTGGGTACCAGGACAGGGAGCGGACTGAAGCTTTCTTT | CASSGYQDRERTEAFF
- | - | TRBJ2-6 | TRBV4-1 | TGCGCCAGCAGCCACCTTTATGGTGGGGCCAACGTCCTGACTTTC | CASSHLYGGANVLTF
- | - | TRBJ1-1 | TRBV11-2 | TGTGCCAGCAGTACGAGTTCCTCGCGGGGGACTGAAGCTTTCTTT | CASSTSSSRGTEAFF
- | TRBD2 | TRBJ2-3 | TRBV7-8 | TGTGCCAGCAGCTCCCCCGGGACTAGCGGGGCTAGGGGGAACCCCACAGATACGCAGTATTTT | CASSSPGTSGARGNPTDTQYF
- | - | TRBJ2-3 | TRBV10-3 | TGTGCCATCAGTGGGAGTAGGGACAGATCCCCCGGGGGGCAGTATTTT | CAISGSRDRSPGGQYF
- | - | TRBJ2-3 | TRBV5-1 | TGCGCCAGCAGCTTGCTCGACAGCTTATCTAGCACAGATACGCAGTATTTT | CASSLLDSLSSTDTQYF
- | TRBD1 | TRBJ2-1 | TRBV6-5 | TGTGCCAGCAGAACAAAACAGACAGGGAACAATGAGCAGTTCTTC | CASRTKQTGNNEQFF
- | - | TRBJ2-7 | TRBV11-2 | TGTGCCAGCAGCTTAGCCAGCGACTACGAGCAGTACTTC | CASSLASDYEQYF
once | TRBD2 | TRBJ2-1 | TRBV7-6 | TGTGCCAGCAGCCAGAGGACTAGCGGTGGCGGTGAGCAGTTCTTC | CASSQRTSGGGEQFF
- | TRBD1 | TRBJ2-5 | TRBV5-1 | TGCGCCAGCAGCTTCCGGGACAGGAAAGAGACCCAGTACTTC | CASSFRDRKETQYF
- | - | TRBJ2-2 | TRBV7-6 | TGTGCCAGCAGCTTCGAATCTCAGGGGGGGACCGGGGAGCTGTTTTTT | CASSFESQGGTGELFF
- | TRBD1 | TRBJ1-6 | TRBV9 | TGTGCCAGCAGCGTAAGCCCCAACAGGGGGGAATCACCCCTCCACTTT | CASSVSPNRGESPLHF
- | - | TRBJ1-1 | TRBV20-1 | TGCAGTGCCCAGATGAACACTGAAGCTTTCTTT | CSAQMNTEAFF
- | TRBD2 | TRBJ2-7 | TRBV6-5 | TGTGCCAGCAGGGGAGGGAGCTCCTACGAGCAGTACTTC | CASRGGSSYEQYF
- | - | TRBJ1-2 | TRBV7-7 | TGTGCTAGCACCCCAAAAGTGGAGAGGATCCCCTCTAACTATGGCTACACCTTC | CASTPKVERIPSNYGYTF
once | - | TRBJ1-2 | TRBV6-5 | TGTGCCAGCAGTTACCTCCCGGTGTCTGACGGCTACACCTTC | CASSYLPVSDGYTF
- | - | TRBJ2-1 | TRBV5-1 | TGCGCCAGCAGCTTGGATACAGCCAGCAATGAGCAGTTCTTC | CASSLDTASNEQFF
- | - | TRBJ2-7 | TRBV5-6 | TGTGCCAGCACCTTCGACCGGTCCTACGAGCAGTACTTC | CASTFDRSYEQYF
- | - | TRBJ1-6 | TRBV30 | TGTGCCTGGAGTCGGGGACTTAATTCACCCCTCCACTTT | CAWSRGLNSPLHF
- | - | TRBJ2-3 | TRBV7-2 | TGTGCCAGCAGCTTAGCGAAGGCAGATACGCAGTATTTT | CASSLAKADTQYF
- | - | TRBJ1-5 | TRBV6-5 | TGTGCCAGCAAGAACAGGGACAGCAATCAGCCCCAGCATTTT | CASKNRDSNQPQHF
once | TRBD2 | TRBJ2-7 | TRBV7-6 | TGTGCCAGCAGCCCCGGGCCGGCTAGCGGAACCTCCTACGAGCAGTACTTC | CASSPGPASGTSYEQYF
- | - | TRBJ2-3 | TRBV5-1 | TGCGCCAGCAGCCAACAGGGAGATACGCAGTATTTT | CASSQQGDTQYF
- | - | TRBJ1-2 | TRBV21-1 | TGTGCCAGCAGCAATTGGCCAGGAGGTGGCTACACCTTC | CASSNWPGGGYTF
- | - | TRBJ1-4 | TRBV7-9 | TGTGCCAGCAGCCTGTACGGGGGAGGGAAACTGTTTTTT | CASSLYGGGKLFF
once | - | TRBJ1-1 | TRBV27 | TGTGCCAGCAGTTCCTTAGAAGGGGGGCCTTTACCTGGGGCTTTCTTT | CASSSLEGGPLPGAFF
- | - | TRBJ1-6 | TRBV30 | TGTGCCTGGACCCCCCGGTCTGTGGGCAGAACGTGGAATAATTCACCCCTCCACTTT | CAWTPRSVGRTWNNSPLHF
- | TRBD2 | TRBJ2-1 | TRBV3-1/TRBV3-2 | TGTGCCAGCAGCCAAGGCGGGGGCTCCTACAATGAGCAGTTCTTC | CASSQGGGSYNEQFF
- | - | TRBJ1-5 | TRBV2 | TGTGCCAGCAGTGCCTTACAGGGCTGGGGCAATCAGCCCCAGCATTTT | CASSALQGWGNQPQHF
- | - | TRBJ2-5 | TRBV20-1 | TGCAGTGCTAGTATCTATAGTCAAGAGACCCAGTACTTC | CSASIYSQETQYF
- | - | TRBJ1-5 | TRBV19 | TGTGCCAGTAGTGCCGGATGGAGTCAGCCCCAGCATTTT | CASSAGWSQPQHF
- | - | TRBJ2-1 | TRBV7-2 | TGTGCCAGCAGCCGCGGCAGGGGCTCCTACAATGAGCAGTTCTTC | CASSRGRGSYNEQFF
- | - | TRBJ1-2 | TRBV28 | TGTGCCAGCAGTTATACAGACAGGCCCTATGGCTACACCTTC | CASSYTDRPYGYTF
- | - | TRBJ1-5 | TRBV23-1 | TGCGCCGGGGCCCAGGGGCCCAATCAGCCCCAGCATTTT | CAGAQGPNQPQHF
- | - | TRBJ2-3 | TRBV18 | TGTGCCAGCCGGGAGGCAGGGGCGAGCACAGATACGCAGTATTTT | CASREAGASTDTQYF
- | - | TRBJ1-2 | TRBV5-1 | TGCGCCAGCAGCTTGAGACAAGGTTCTAACTATGGCTACACCTTC | CASSLRQGSNYGYTF